Listed below are T cell receptor beta chains from one sample, sequenced in a study of blood T cells in healthy people across ages. TCRdb redid the calling of the 5' RACE reads with MiXCR, one entry per CDR3 protein. The sample yields about 1.6 million distinct CDR3 sequences, about 32% seen once. The material sequenced was blood. Every receptor here comes from a woman aged 25 to 39 in good health. Both conserved end residues are part of each CDR3. The D gene is left open where the match is weak. Clone sizes are given selectively: once, few, many, or a class where the clone is expanded.

TRBJ2-1,TRBD2,TRBV5-1,NA,CASSYESGTLYNEQFF,TGCGCCAGCAGCTATGAAAGCGGGACTTTGTACAATGAGCAGTTCTTC
TRBJ2-5,NA,TRBV28,NA,CASSFSQGEETQYF,TGTGCCAGCAGTTTCTCCCAGGGTGAAGAGACCCAGTACTTC
TRBJ2-1,NA,TRBV4-2,NA,CASRAAASSYNEQFF,TGTGCCAGCAGGGCAGCCGCTAGCTCCTACAATGAGCAGTTCTTC
TRBJ2-3,NA,TRBV12-3/TRBV12-4,few,CASTFRAGEADTQYF,TGTGCCAGCACCTTTCGGGCAGGGGAGGCAGATACGCAGTATTTT
TRBJ2-1,NA,TRBV4-2,NA,CASSQERRGLGDEQFF,TGTGCCAGCAGCCAAGAGAGGCGGGGCTTAGGCGATGAGCAGTTCTTC
TRBJ1-5,NA,TRBV15,once,CATSRDRGVEKPQHF,TGTGCCACCAGCAGAGATAGAGGGGTAGAAAAGCCCCAGCATTTT
TRBJ2-7,NA,TRBV12-3/TRBV12-4,few,CASSLSGLPSYEQYF,TGTGCCAGCAGTTTATCGGGGCTACCCTCCTACGAGCAGTACTTC
TRBJ2-7,NA,TRBV12-3/TRBV12-4,NA,CASSSGQVLYEQYF,TGTGCCAGCAGTTCCGGTCAGGTTCTATACGAGCAGTACTTC
TRBJ2-5,TRBD1,TRBV7-3,NA,CASSTGTGRKYF,TGTGCCAGCAGCACCGGGACAGGGAGGAAGTACTTC
TRBJ2-1,TRBD2,TRBV28,NA,CASSPVAGVNNEQFF,TGTGCCAGCAGTCCCGTAGCGGGAGTCAACAATGAGCAGTTCTTC
TRBJ2-1,NA,TRBV12-3/TRBV12-4,once,CASSLKAPGNEQFF,TGTGCCAGCAGTTTAAAGGCTCCTGGCAATGAGCAGTTCTTC
TRBJ1-2,TRBD1,TRBV6-1,NA,CASRDRGRGYGYTF,TGTGCCAGCAGGGACAGGGGGCGCGGCTATGGCTACACCTTC
TRBJ2-3,TRBD2,TRBV4-2,NA,CASSLLGGGPTDTQYF,TGTGCCAGCAGCCTCTTGGGCGGGGGACCCACAGATACGCAGTATTTT
TRBJ2-1,NA,TRBV29-1,NA,CSVQPGVFSEQFF,TGCAGCGTCCAGCCGGGAGTCTTTAGTGAGCAGTTCTTC
TRBJ2-3,NA,TRBV27,NA,CASSLSSMGGRGTDTQYF,TGTGCCAGCAGTTTATCATCTATGGGGGGCAGGGGCACAGATACGCAGTATTTT
TRBJ2-3,NA,TRBV18,NA,CASSPELESTDTQYF,TGTGCCAGCTCACCAGAACTCGAGAGCACAGATACGCAGTATTTT
TRBJ2-1,NA,TRBV10-3,few,CAISESKLLEQFF,TGTGCCATCAGTGAGTCTAAGCTCCTGGAGCAGTTCTTC
TRBJ2-5,TRBD2,TRBV13,few,CASSFLRAGSGTEETQYF,TGTGCCAGCAGCTTCCTGAGAGCGGGTAGCGGGACTGAAGAGACCCAGTACTTC
TRBJ1-2,NA,TRBV7-9,NA,CASSVTDTFYTF,TGTGCCAGCAGCGTGACGGACACCTTCTACACCTTC
TRBJ2-2,NA,TRBV24-1,NA,CATSERGIGTGELFF,TGTGCCACCAGTGAACGGGGTATTGGCACCGGGGAGCTGTTTTTT
TRBJ2-1,NA,TRBV20-1,NA,CSASKGYHGQFF,TGCAGTGCTAGCAAAGGGTACCATGGGCAGTTCTTC
TRBJ2-3,TRBD2,TRBV4-2,NA,CASSQVLAGGLDTQYF,TGTGCCAGCAGCCAAGTGCTAGCGGGAGGGCTAGATACGCAGTATTTT
TRBJ1-1,NA,TRBV6-2/TRBV6-3,NA,CASSVAPGRSNTEAFF,TGTGCCAGCAGTGTTGCCCCGGGACGGTCGAACACTGAAGCTTTCTTT
TRBJ2-3,NA,TRBV7-7,NA,CASSLVSLTQYF,TGTGCTAGCAGCTTAGTATCGTTAACGCAGTATTTT
TRBJ2-5,TRBD2,TRBV9,few,CASSTAGGETQYF,TGTGCCAGCAGCACGGCGGGAGGGGAGACCCAGTACTTC
TRBJ2-3,NA,TRBV20-1,few,CSATRKQPTDTQYF,TGCAGTGCTACCCGGAAACAGCCGACAGATACGCAGTATTTT
TRBJ2-1,TRBD2,TRBV7-3,few,CASSLNGRASYNEQFF,TGTGCCAGCAGCTTAAACGGGAGGGCCTCCTACAATGAGCAGTTCTTC
TRBJ2-7,NA,TRBV20-1,many,CSARGFSTSYEQYF,TGCAGTGCTAGAGGTTTCAGTACCTCCTACGAGCAGTACTTC
TRBJ1-2,NA,TRBV6-1,NA,CASRIGTKDGYTF,TGTGCCAGCAGGATCGGGACGAAGGATGGCTACACCTTC
TRBJ2-1,NA,TRBV20-1,NA,CSARALDWPRSDNERFF,TGCAGTGCTAGAGCGCTCGACTGGCCCCGTAGCGACAATGAGCGGTTCTTC
TRBJ2-7,TRBD1,TRBV29-1,NA,CSVGDRRGYNEQYF,TGCAGCGTGGGGGACAGGAGGGGGTACAATGAGCAGTACTTC
TRBJ1-2,NA,TRBV2,few,CASRAGTPDGYTF,TGTGCCAGCAGGGCCGGGACACCCGATGGCTACACCTTC
TRBJ2-1,TRBD1,TRBV6-6,few,CASSPGQGVNGLNEQFF,TGTGCCAGCAGTCCTGGACAGGGGGTGAACGGTCTGAATGAGCAGTTCTTC
TRBJ2-7,NA,TRBV3-1,NA,CASSPTTGTLLEQYF,TGTGCCAGCAGCCCCACGACCGGGACCCTTCTTGAGCAGTACTTC
TRBJ2-1,NA,TRBV5-6,few,CASSLGGTLYNEQFF,TGTGCCAGCAGCTTGGGGGGGACGCTCTACAATGAGCAGTTCTTC
TRBJ2-3,NA,TRBV29-1,many,CTGESGPDTQYF,TGCACAGGGGAGAGCGGGCCAGATACGCAGTATTTT
TRBJ2-3,NA,TRBV20-1,few,CSALDRKTTYTQYF,TGCAGTGCGCTGGACAGAAAGACAACATATACGCAGTATTTT
TRBJ2-3,NA,TRBV6-2/TRBV6-3,few,CASTYPVGLLTDTQYF,TGTGCCAGCACCTACCCAGTCGGACTTCTCACAGATACGCAGTATTTT
TRBJ1-2,TRBD1,TRBV6-1,few,CASRDRVGGYTF,TGTGCCAGCAGGGACAGGGTGGGCGGCTACACCTTC
TRBJ2-3,TRBD2,TRBV7-6,NA,CASSLVWDSGRGTDTQYF,TGTGCCAGCAGCTTAGTATGGGATAGCGGGAGGGGCACAGATACGCAGTATTTT
TRBJ2-1,TRBD2,TRBV27,few,CASRTRARWEGKGTYNEQFF,TGTGCCAGCAGGACTAGAGCCCGGTGGGAGGGAAAAGGAACCTACAATGAGCAGTTCTTC
TRBJ2-1,TRBD1,TRBV5-1,NA,CANSRGQGAQDEQFF,TGCGCCAACAGTAGAGGGCAGGGGGCGCAGGATGAGCAGTTCTTC
TRBJ2-5,TRBD1,TRBV3-1,NA,CASSQEFTGQRQETRYF,TGTGCCAGCAGCCAAGAATTTACGGGACAGCGCCAAGAGACCCGGTACTTC
TRBJ1-2,NA,TRBV12-3/TRBV12-4,NA,CASSLTESYDYTF,TGTGCCAGCAGTTTAACAGAGTCCTATGACTACACCTTC
TRBJ2-2,NA,TRBV29-1,NA,CSVGKNTGELFF,TGCAGCGTTGGCAAAAACACCGGGGAGCTGTTTTTT
TRBJ1-2,TRBD1,TRBV12-3/TRBV12-4,NA,CAGTPQGRGGYTF,TGTGCCGGCACCCCACAGGGGCGTGGTGGCTACACCTTC
TRBJ2-7,NA,TRBV27,NA,CASSLKQGSYEQYF,TGTGCCAGCAGTTTAAAGCAGGGTTCCTACGAGCAGTACTTC
TRBJ2-5,TRBD2,TRBV7-2,NA,CASSKLAGGHQETQYF,TGTGCCAGCAGCAAACTAGCGGGGGGGCACCAAGAGACCCAGTACTTC
TRBJ2-2,TRBD2,TRBV7-7,NA,CASSLFYEGLVTGELFF,TGTGCCAGCAGCTTATTTTATGAGGGACTAGTTACCGGGGAGCTGTTTTTT
TRBJ2-7,TRBD1,TRBV28,many,CASSPPWQGALEQYF,TGTGCCAGCAGTCCCCCTTGGCAGGGGGCCCTCGAGCAGTACTTC
TRBJ2-3,NA,TRBV5-5,few,CASSLVEGYADTQYF,TGTGCCAGCAGCTTGGTGGAAGGGTACGCAGATACGCAGTATTTT
TRBJ2-1,TRBD2,TRBV3-1,NA,CASQLAGGPLNEQFF,TGTGCCAGCCAACTAGCGGGGGGGCCTTTAAATGAGCAGTTCTTC
TRBJ2-7,TRBD2,TRBV20-1,once,CSAMIAGVGEQYF,TGCAGTGCAATGATAGCGGGAGTAGGCGAGCAGTACTTC
TRBJ1-1,NA,TRBV20-1,NA,CSARVRGRLNTEAFF,TGCAGTGCTAGGGTACGTGGACGGTTGAACACTGAAGCTTTCTTT
TRBJ2-3,TRBD2,TRBV2,few,CASSRTSGGDTDTQYF,TGTGCCAGCAGCCGGACTAGCGGGGGGGACACAGATACGCAGTATTTT
TRBJ2-3,TRBD2,TRBV4-1,many,CASSFSGSDTQYF,TGCGCCAGCAGCTTTAGCGGGAGCGATACGCAGTATTTT
TRBJ1-1,NA,TRBV15,few,CATSTKGRWNTEAFF,TGTGCCACCAGCACCAAGGGAAGGTGGAACACTGAAGCTTTCTTT